Listed here are 22 T cell receptor beta chains from one sample, sequenced in a study of spatial heterogeneity in lung cancer. Time point: sample taken at primary tumor resection. One entry per CDR3 protein results from TCRdb running MiXCR on the 5' RACE reads. The sample carries approximately 44,000 distinct CDR3 sequences, roughly 13% recorded once. The sample was PBMCs, taken at surgery. These receptors were taken from a male donor with early-stage non-small cell lung cancer.

The chain uses TRBV7-2 and TRBJ2-1, with a possible D match to TRBD1 (6 bases). The CDR3 length is 17 residues. V gave up 0 bases and J gave up 3 bases, with 15 bases separating them. Per the germline V gene, CDR1 is SGHTA and CDR2 is FQGNSA. Here the CDR3 reads CASSLAQGPTIYNEQFF. CDR3 nucleotides: TGTGCCAGCAGCTTAGCACAGGGCCCCACCATCTACAATGAGCAGTTCTTC.

The chain combines TRBV18 with TRBJ2-7; D remains unclear. The germline gives CDR1 KGHSH, CDR2 LQKENI. The germline V and J ends were trimmed by 0 bases and 4 bases, with 10 bases remaining between them. CDR3 length: 14 amino acids. The CDR3 DNA reads TGTGCCAGCTCACCACCGGTAATGGGGTACGAGCAGTACTTC. Its translation is CASSPPVMGYEQYF.

This clonotype rates as medium-sized. The chain employs TRBV6-2 or TRBV6-3 and TRBJ1-2; possible D gene TRBD1, 5 bases. V was shortened by 7 bases and J by 8 bases, with 23 bases between the two germline ends. The CDR3 totals 15 residues. Germline CDR1 and CDR2: MNHEY and SVGEGT. The CDR3 sequence: CASNFIPQGSSGYTF. The CDR3 DNA follows: TGTGCCAGCAATTTCATACCGCAGGGTTCGTCGGGCTACACCTTC.

This clonotype turned up a few times. The gene calls are TRBV18 and TRBJ2-1, with a tentative D call TRBD2 (6 bases). This CDR3 spans 14 amino acids. Per the germline V gene, CDR1 is KGHSH and CDR2 is LQKENI. The V end lost 6 bases, the J end lost 6 bases, and 15 bases lay between the germline ends. The DNA for the CDR3 is TGTGCCAGCTCTTTGACTAGGGATCGCAATGAGCAGTTCTTC. This translates into CASSLTRDRNEQFF. Drawing the rest from reference TRBV18 and TRBJ2-1, the complete variable domain is NAGVMQNPRHLVRRRGQEARLRCSPMKGHSHVYWYRQLPEEGLKFMVYLQKENIIDESGMPKERFSAEFPKEGPSILRIQQVVRGDSAAYFCASSLTRDRNEQFFGPGTRLTVL.

This rearrangement joins TRBV7-9 to TRBJ2-7, with D perhaps TRBD2 (5 bases). The germline gives CDR1 SEHNR, CDR2 FQNEAQ (reference sequence). The CDR3 has 14 amino acids. Trimming removed 5 bases from V and 6 bases from J, with 17 bases in between. In DNA, the CDR3 is TGTGCCAGCAGCCCCCAGACGGCCCGGGGCGAGCAGTACTTC. Translation gives CASSPQTARGEQYF.

This rearrangement joins TRBV7-2 to TRBJ2-7; no clear D gene. From germline, CDR1 is SGHTA and CDR2 FQGNSA. V was pared by 0 bases and J by 2 bases, with 2 bases between. The CDR3 sequence is 12 residues long. The DNA of the CDR3 is TGTGCCAGCAGCTTAGCCCCCTACGAGCAGTACTTC. Amino acids: CASSLAPYEQYF.

This sequence joins TRBV6-1 and TRBJ2-3; D is uncertain. Germline V gives CDR1 MNHNS, CDR2 SASEGT. With 2 bases removed from V and 0 bases from J, the gap between germline ends came to 6 bases. The CDR3 is 14 amino acids. The CDR3 region is CASSELASTDTQYF. In nucleotides, the CDR3 is TGTGCCAGCAGTGAATTGGCTAGCACAGATACGCAGTATTTT.

This chain uses TRBV20-1 with TRBJ1-5; D is possibly TRBD1 (6 bases). Germline-derived CDR1 and CDR2 are DFQATT and SNEGSKA (reference sequence). The CDR3 has 14 amino acids. V shed 3 bases and J shed 4 bases, with 13 bases lying between them. Written as DNA, the CDR3 is TGCAGTGCTAGTAAACCCGGACAGAATCAGCCCCAGCATTTT. Translation: CSASKPGQNQPQHF.

This clonotype was recorded at least ten times. The CDR3 protein is CASSSGLLGMNTEAFF. The CDR3 bases are TGTGCCAGCAGCTCTGGACTACTTGGCATGAACACTGAAGCTTTCTTT. The V and J genes are TRBV7-3 and TRBJ1-1; D is undetermined. Germline V gene sequence: CDR1 SGHTA, CDR2 FQGTGA. V lost 4 bases and J lost 0, with 15 bases in between. The CDR3 runs 16 residues.

The V and J genes are TRBV29-1 and TRBJ2-7, with D possibly TRBD2 on 6 matching bases. Germline V CDR1 and CDR2: SQVTM, ANQGSEA. The V end was cut by 4 bases, the J end by 7 bases, with 17 bases between. The CDR3 totals 13 residues. For the CDR3, the DNA is TGCAGCGTTGTCTTGGGGGGAACTCGGGAGCAGTACTTC. Residues: CSVVLGGTREQYF.

The chain links TRBV12-3 or TRBV12-4 to TRBJ2-1; TRBD1 or TRBD2 may be the D gene (5 bases each). This CDR3 is built from 15 residues. V lost 5 bases and J 7 bases, leaving 18 bases between the germline ends. This CDR3 is CASSPHRDHGNEQFF. In nucleotides, the CDR3 is TGTGCCAGCAGTCCCCACCGGGACCATGGGAATGAGCAGTTCTTC.

The table lists this clonotype with many counts. The rearrangement joins TRBV27 to TRBJ2-1; 9 bases fit TRBD2. V lost 5 bases and J lost 8; bases outside the gene matches: 7. The CDR3 contains 14 residues. The germline V gene has CDR1 MNHEY and CDR2 SMNVEV (reference sequence). The CDR3 DNA sequence: TGTGCCAGCAGTCCTTCTAGCGGGATCCATGAGCAGTTCTTC. As protein: CASSPSSGIHEQFF.

This clonotype was counted at least ten times. This sequence joins TRBV3-1 and TRBJ2-7; weak D call: TRBD1 (5 bases). Germline V gene lookup returns CDR1 LGHDT and CDR2 YNNKEL (reference sequence). Trimming pared 3 bases from V and 0 bases from J, leaving 9 bases between. This CDR3 comprises 14 residues. The CDR3 loop reads CASSQQGRSYEQYF. The CDR3 coding sequence is TGTGCCAGCAGCCAGCAGGGCCGCTCCTACGAGCAGTACTTC.

This rearrangement joins TRBV4-2 to TRBJ2-7; 10 bases fit TRBD1. The CDR3 loop spans 17 amino acids. Germline CDR1 is LGHNA and CDR2 is YNFKEQ. V lost 3 bases to trimming and J lost 7 bases; unmatched junction nucleotides: 15. The CDR3: CASSQFKSGQGMGEQYF. The DNA for the CDR3 is TGTGCCAGCAGCCAGTTTAAGTCGGGACAGGGGATGGGAGAGCAGTACTTC.

In its sample, this clonotype was seen many times. The V and J genes are TRBV7-8 and TRBJ1-5; D not certain. The CDR3 is made up of 13 amino acids. V shed 6 bases and J shed 0 bases, with 6 bases lying between them. The germline CDR1 and CDR2 sequences are SGHVS and FQNEAQ. CDR3 residues: CASSVNSNQPQHF. CDR3 bases: TGTGCCAGCAGTGTAAATAGCAATCAGCCCCAGCATTTT.

This clonotype was seen a handful of times. V usage is TRBV19 and J usage is TRBJ2-7; 8 bases align to TRBD1. Losses at the gene ends were 7 bases for V and 3 bases for J; bases not matched to a gene: 5. Germline assignment: CDR1 LNHDA and CDR2 SQIVND (reference sequence). The CDR3 is made up of 13 amino acids. CDR3 sequence: CASNPGQDYEQYF. The CDR3 DNA reads TGTGCCAGTAACCCGGGACAGGACTACGAGCAGTACTTC.

This clonotype was picked up many times. This chain uses TRBV5-6 with TRBJ2-7, with 8 bases that match TRBD1. This CDR3 has 15 residues. Trimming cost V 1 base and J 3 bases; bases outside gene matches: 6. Germline CDR1 reads SGHDT; CDR2 reads YYEEEE. The DNA for the CDR3 is TGTGCCAGCAGCTTGTACACCAGGGGGCTCTACGAGCAGTACTTC. Amino acid sequence: CASSLYTRGLYEQYF.

This clonotype was seen a few times. This sequence joins TRBV5-1 and TRBJ2-5; D is unresolved. The CDR3 is 13 amino acids. V dropped 1 base and J dropped 2 bases, with 6 bases sitting between them. Germline CDR1 and CDR2: SGHRS and YFSETQ. This CDR3 reads CASSLPSQETQYF. The CDR3, as DNA: TGCGCCAGCAGCTTGCCCAGTCAAGAGACCCAGTACTTC.

This clonotype turned up a few times. This chain uses TRBV5-1 with TRBJ2-7, with 9 positions matching TRBD1. Losses at the gene ends were 4 bases for V and 3 bases for J; bases not matched to a gene: 8. The CDR3 is made up of 15 amino acids. Germline V gene data show CDR1 as SGHRS and CDR2 as YFSETQ. The CDR3 DNA reads TGCGCCAGCAGCGCTACGGGACAGGGTGTCTACGAGCAGTACTTC. It is translated as CASSATGQGVYEQYF.

This clonotype was seen only a few times. The V call is TRBV7-3, the J call TRBJ2-4, with 9 bases aligning to TRBD2. The ends lost 2 bases at V and 9 bases at J; junction bases unmatched: 5. The CDR3 runs to 14 residues. Germline V CDR1 and CDR2: SGHTA, FQGTGA. This CDR3 reads CASSLASGDGIQYF. For the CDR3, the DNA is TGTGCCAGCAGCTTAGCTAGCGGGGATGGCATTCAGTACTTC. Supplemented by reference TRBV7-3 and TRBJ2-4, the full variable domain reads GAGVSQTPSNKVTEKGKYVELRCDPISGHTALYWYRQSLGQGPEFLIYFQGTGAADDSGLPNDRFFAVRPEGSVSTLKIQRTERGDSAVYLCASSLASGDGIQYFGAGTRLSVL.

This clonotype was found many times. Here the CDR3 DNA reads TGTGCCAGCAGTTCTTACAACAGGGTTCTCATCCAAGAGACCCAGTACTTC. This translates into CASSSYNRVLIQETQYF. The chain uses TRBV27 and TRBJ2-5, with D possibly being TRBD1 (6 bases). The length of the CDR3 is 17 residues. From germline, CDR1 is MNHEY and CDR2 SMNVEV (reference sequence). V was shortened by 4 bases and J by 1 base, with 19 bases between the two germline ends.

This clonotype came up a few times. The V and J genes are TRBV5-4 and TRBJ2-1; D possibly corresponds to TRBD1 (5 bases). Germline loops: CDR1 SGHNT, CDR2 YYREEE (reference sequence). The CDR3 is made up of 14 amino acids. Deletions cut 0 bases from V and 4 bases from J, with 8 bases between. CDR3: CASSLDGAYNEQFF. DNA of the CDR3: TGTGCCAGCAGCTTGGATGGGGCATACAATGAGCAGTTCTTC.